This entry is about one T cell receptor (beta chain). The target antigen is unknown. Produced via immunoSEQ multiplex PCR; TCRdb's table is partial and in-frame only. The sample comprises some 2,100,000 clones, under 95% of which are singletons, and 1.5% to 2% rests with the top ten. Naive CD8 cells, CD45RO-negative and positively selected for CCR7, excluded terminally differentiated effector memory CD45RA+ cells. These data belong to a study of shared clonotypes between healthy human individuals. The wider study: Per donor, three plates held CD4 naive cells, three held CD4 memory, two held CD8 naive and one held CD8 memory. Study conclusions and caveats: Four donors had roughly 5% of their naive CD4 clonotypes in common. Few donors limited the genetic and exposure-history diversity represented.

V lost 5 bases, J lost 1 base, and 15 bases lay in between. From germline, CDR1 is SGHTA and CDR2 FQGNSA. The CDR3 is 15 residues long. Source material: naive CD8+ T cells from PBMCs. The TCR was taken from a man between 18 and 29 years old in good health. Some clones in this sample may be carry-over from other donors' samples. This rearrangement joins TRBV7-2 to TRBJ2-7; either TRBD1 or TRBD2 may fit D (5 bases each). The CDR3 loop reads CASSKDRDRSYEQYF. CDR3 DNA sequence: TGTGCCAGCAGCAAAGACCGGGACCGATCCTACGAGCAGTACTTC.